This T cell receptor (beta chain) was identified in a study of PD-L1 blockade in urothelial cancer. Study context: Bladder-origin urothelial cancer in males described about 85% of the 29 patients. The median number of T cells present in blood samples was roughly 140,000.

Every PCR was spiked with synthetic TCR analog templates. Sequenced by immunoSEQ multiplex PCR; TCRdb stores in-frame clones only, minus some. The data hold some 45,000 clones, with roughly 90% observed a single time. V gave up 4 bases and J gave up 4 bases; unmatched junction bases: 9. Germline lookup yields CDR1 SGHRS and CDR2 YFSETQ. The CDR3 runs to 15 residues. The sample's time point: pretreatment peripheral blood. Sequences were derived from PBMCs, sampled around atezolizumab (anti-PD-L1) treatment. The TCR originated in a donor over 35 with urothelial cancer. This sequence joins TRBV5-1 and TRBJ1-2, with 8 bases identical to TRBD1. The CDR3 region has the DNA TGCGCCAGCAGCCCCAGGGGGCAGGGGACCTATGGCTACACCTTC. It translates to CASSPRGQGTYGYTF.